This T cell receptor (beta chain) came from a study of blood T cell repertoires in COVID-19. Study context: COVID-19 samples, acute and convalescent, were from the United States, Italy and Spain. In each case, the material was cDNA or gDNA derived from T cells, B-cell-depleted T cells, or PBMCs.

This clone appeared a single time. V shed 2 bases and J shed 7 bases, with 8 bases lying between them. This CDR3 is built from 11 residues. Germline V gives CDR1 GTSNPN, CDR2 SVGIG (reference sequence). Study processing details: Estimation of nucleated cell counts was performed using reference gene primer amplification. The assay was immunoSEQ multiplex PCR, and TCRdb's table has in-frame clones only and misses some. The DNA gave D and trimming, while V, J and clone size come from that table. The profile shows about 440,000 clones, 75% to 90% of them singletons. V gene TRBV30 combines with J gene TRBJ1-2; D perhaps matches TRBD1 (5 bases). The source of this sequence is a woman younger than 45 with acute or convalescent COVID-19. Sequencing was performed on peripheral blood. CDR3 sequence: CAWSIGAGYTF. The CDR3 DNA sequence: TGTGCCTGGAGTATTGGGGCTGGCTACACCTTC.